The 18 T cell receptor beta chains below all came from one sample that was sequenced in a study of T cells in Graves' hyperthyroidism and ophthalmopathy. Researchers took RNA transcripts and amplified the TCR beta CDR3 regions from them. Using the HTBI primer set, a first-round RT-PCR was run on the TCR CDR3. MiXCR was run by TCRdb on the multiplex PCR reads, yielding one entry per CDR3 protein. Seen here are about 580,000 distinct CDR3 sequences, 11% to 15% observed once, and the top ten hold more than 4.5%. Material: blood. Receptors originate from a young woman with Graves' hyperthyroidism that later progressed to Graves' ophthalmopathy.

There are many counts of this clonotype. The V call is TRBV28, the J call TRBJ1-1, with D unclear. The length of the CDR3 is 13 residues. Trimming took 4 bases from V and 6 from J, leaving 12 bases between them. CDR1 is MDHEN, CDR2 SYDVKM, per germline. The chain's CDR3 is CASSSIQYAEAFF. CDR3 in DNA: TGTGCCAGCAGTTCCATCCAATACGCTGAAGCTTTCTTT.

This clonotype was detected a few times. This chain links TRBV7-6 with TRBJ2-5; D unresolved. Trimming stripped 3 bases from V and 5 bases from J, with 10 bases between. Germline CDR1 and CDR2: SGHVS and FNYEAQ. This CDR3 region has 13 residues. The CDR3 loop is CASSFVNGETQYF. CDR3 sequence (DNA): TGTGCCAGCAGCTTTGTAAACGGGGAGACCCAGTACTTC.

This clonotype occurred many times. The gene calls are TRBV7-8 and TRBJ1-3; possible D gene TRBD1, 5 bases. This CDR3 has 19 amino acids. Trimming took 4 bases from V and 0 from J, leaving 22 bases between them. Germline CDR1 reads SGHVS; CDR2 reads FQNEAQ. CDR3 region: CASSSMGTGRTSSGNTIYF. In nucleotides, the CDR3 is TGTGCCAGCAGCTCAATGGGGACGGGGAGAACCAGCTCTGGAAACACCATATATTTT. Together with reference TRBV7-8 and TRBJ1-3, the CDR3 gives the full variable domain: GAGVSQSPRYKVAKRGQDVALRCDPISGHVSLFWYQQALGQGPEFLTYFQNEAQLDKSGLPSDRFFAERPEGSVSTLKIQRTQQEDSAVYLCASSSMGTGRTSSGNTIYFGEGSWLTVV.

This clonotype was recorded many times. The genes are TRBV15 and TRBJ1-6, with D maybe TRBD1 (5 bases). The CDR3 is made up of 17 amino acids. V was cut by 0 bases and J by 0 bases, with 9 bases left in between. Germline V gene lookup returns CDR1 LNHNV and CDR2 YYDKDF (reference sequence). CDR3 coding DNA: TGTGCCACCAGCAGAGAATGGGGGAGCTCCTATAATTCACCCCTCCACTTT. Translation: CATSREWGSSYNSPLHF.

The rearrangement links TRBV28 to TRBJ1-2, with TRBD1 matching over 10 bases. Losses at the gene ends were 8 bases for V and 8 bases for J; bases not matched to a gene: 17. Germline V gives CDR1 MDHEN, CDR2 SYDVKM. The CDR3 loop spans 16 amino acids. CDR3 sequence: CASGTNPGTGERGYTF. The CDR3 coding sequence is TGTGCCAGCGGTACAAACCCCGGGACAGGGGAACGGGGCTACACCTTC.

The chain couples TRBV2 to TRBJ2-2, with D tentatively TRBD1 (5 bases). CDR1 and CDR2 (germline): SNHLY, FYNNEI. The CDR3 consists of 14 residues. V was trimmed by 6 bases and J by 0 bases, leaving 8 bases between them. The CDR3 reads CASRGLPNTGELFF. CDR3 nucleotides: TGTGCCAGCAGGGGGCTGCCGAACACCGGGGAGCTGTTTTTT.

This clonotype was seen a few times. The chain combines TRBV5-5 with TRBJ1-6; 7 bases are a match to TRBD1. The CDR3 has 15 amino acids. V dropped 2 bases and J dropped 7; count of bases not matched to a gene: 6. Per germline, CDR1 SGHKS and CDR2 YYEKEE (reference sequence). CDR3 amino acids: CASSFGTATNSPLHF. The CDR3 nucleotides read TGTGCCAGCAGCTTCGGGACAGCTACCAATTCACCCCTCCACTTT.

This clonotype was observed at least ten times. The chain is built from TRBV15 and TRBJ2-5; D is undetermined. The CDR3 runs 15 residues. The V gene's germline CDR1 is LNHNV and CDR2 YYDKDF (reference sequence). V was cut by 0 bases and J by 5 bases, with 13 bases left in between. The CDR3 reads CATSRDRSPWETQYF. The CDR3, as DNA: TGTGCCACCAGCAGAGATCGGTCCCCTTGGGAGACCCAGTACTTC.

There are many counts of this clonotype. The rearrangement links TRBV5-1 to TRBJ1-5, with 7 bases aligning to TRBD1. The CDR3 has 16 residues. V gave up 0 bases and J gave up 2 bases; unmatched junction bases: 5. Germline V CDR1 and CDR2: SGHRS, YFSETQ. The CDR3 protein is CASSLEGTVGNQPQHF. The DNA of the CDR3 is TGCGCCAGCAGCTTGGAAGGGACAGTGGGCAATCAGCCCCAGCATTTT.

The table lists this clonotype with many counts. The chain has TRBV9 and TRBJ2-7; 12 bases match TRBD2. V lost 4 bases, J lost 4 bases, and 6 bases stayed unmatched. CDR1 and CDR2 from the germline V gene are SGDLS and YYNGEE. CDR3 length equals 15 residues. CDR3 DNA: TGTGCCAGCAGCTTGACCGGGACTAGCGGGTACGAGCAGTACTTC. It codes for CASSLTGTSGYEQYF. The full variable domain, rest sourced from reference TRBV9 and TRBJ2-7, is DSGVTQTPKHLITATGQRVTLRCSPRSGDLSVYWYQQSLDQGLQFLIQYYNGEERAKGNILERFSAQQFPDLHSELNLSSLELGDSALYFCASSLTGTSGYEQYFGPGTRLTVT.

In this sample, this clonotype turned up many times. J is TRBJ2-4 and V is TRBV28; D unresolved. CDR1 is MDHEN and CDR2 is SYDVKM in the germline V gene. The CDR3 is made up of 13 amino acids. V lost 10 bases and J 0 bases, leaving 10 bases between the germline ends. The CDR3 nucleotides are TGTGCCACCGGTCGACTAGCCAAAAACATTCAGTACTTC. This codes for CATGRLAKNIQYF.

This clonotype was found many times. This chain joins TRBV12-3 or TRBV12-4 and TRBJ2-7; TRBD2 agrees at 9 bases. There are 15 residues in the CDR3. The junction had 2 bases not matched to a gene; V was cut back by 2 bases and J by 0 bases. The CDR3 DNA sequence: TGTGCCAGCAGTTTACTAGCGGGGAGCTCCTACGAGCAGTACTTC. Protein: CASSLLAGSSYEQYF.

This clonotype has ten or more counts. The gene calls are TRBV24-1 and TRBJ2-5; 10 bases are shared with TRBD2. V trimming: 3 bases; J trimming: 4 bases; junction bases outside the gene matches: 4. The CDR3 is 15 residues long. Germline-derived CDR1 and CDR2 are KGHDR and SFDVKD. In nucleotides, the CDR3 is TGTGCCACCAGTGATAAACGACTAGCGGGAGAGACCCAGTACTTC. Amino acid sequence: CATSDKRLAGETQYF.

This clonotype was observed a few times. The rearrangement uses TRBV18 and TRBJ2-7; no clear D. CDR1 is KGHSH and CDR2 is LQKENI in the germline V gene. This CDR3 spans 14 amino acids. Deletions cut 0 bases from V and 3 bases from J, with 9 bases between. This CDR3 is CASSPPERVYEQYF. In nucleotides, the CDR3 is TGTGCCAGCTCACCACCGGAGCGAGTCTACGAGCAGTACTTC.

This clonotype showed up many times. This chain uses TRBV6-1 with TRBJ1-1; D is unresolved. CDR3 length equals 12 residues. The V end lost 10 bases, the J end lost 3 bases, and 12 bases lay between the germline ends. CDR1 and CDR2 (germline): MNHNS, SASEGT. Here the CDR3 DNA reads TGTGCCACCACTCGAGGCGACACTGAAGCTTTCTTT. It codes for CATTRGDTEAFF.

The sample holds many counts of this clonotype. The chain carries TRBV28 and TRBJ1-5, with unresolved D. Trimming took off 3 bases at V and 2 bases at J, with 14 bases between the two ends. Germline lookup yields CDR1 MDHEN and CDR2 SYDVKM. This CDR3 is 16 amino acids long. The CDR3 sequence is CASSFAINGRNQPQHF. The CDR3 nucleotides are TGTGCCAGCAGTTTCGCCATTAACGGGCGCAATCAGCCCCAGCATTTT.

This clonotype occurred many times. The V and J genes are TRBV12-5 and TRBJ2-4, with D possibly being TRBD1 (6 bases). The V end lost 3 bases, the J end lost 8 bases, and 11 bases lay between the germline ends. The CDR3 loop spans 13 amino acids. Germline lookup yields CDR1 LGHNT and CDR2 FRNRAP. CDR3 amino acids: CASGFPGADIQYF. The CDR3 DNA reads as TGTGCTAGTGGTTTCCCAGGGGCGGACATTCAGTACTTC.

This clonotype has ten or more counts. This sequence joins TRBV7-9 and TRBJ2-5; TRBD1 matches 9 bases. CDR3 length: 14 amino acids. The junction had 5 bases not matched to a gene; V was cut back by 5 bases and J by 4 bases. The germline CDR1 and CDR2 sequences are SEHNR and FQNEAQ (reference sequence). The CDR3 protein is CASSPSDRGETQYF. CDR3 coding DNA: TGTGCCAGCAGCCCTTCGGACAGGGGAGAGACCCAGTACTTC.